These 27 T cell receptor beta chains were all obtained from the same sample, sequenced in a study of molecular identifiers for immune sequencing clone quantification. Using its own MiXCR run on the PCR reads, TCRdb lists one record per CDR3 protein. The repertoire has approximately 630,000 distinct CDR3 sequences, roughly 25% of them found once; the top ten carry about 0.73%. The sample comprised naive CD8+ T cells from blood, with Jurkat cell RNA spiked in. Subset: FACS-sorted CD8+CD4-CCR7+CD45RA+ naive T cells. The receptor set was obtained from a human donor in good health. Some libraries in this study had Jurkat cell RNA spiked in.

Concerning this clonotype: A much larger clone differs by one base, so this may be a read error. V gene TRBV7-9 combines with J gene TRBJ2-2, with 9 bases aligning to TRBD2. Germline loops: CDR1 SEHNR, CDR2 FQNEAQ (reference sequence). The junction had 11 bases not matched to a gene; V was cut back by 7 bases and J by 5 bases. The CDR3 totals 16 residues. CDR3 in amino acids: CASNTPAGGRTGELFF. The DNA of the CDR3 is TGTGCCAGCAACACCCCAGCGGGAGGTCGAACCGGGGAGCTGTTTTTT. The full variable domain, its missing parts supplied by reference TRBV7-9 and TRBJ2-2, is DTGVSQNPRHKITKRGQNVTFRCDPISEHNRLYWYRQTLGQGPEFLTYFQNEAQLEKSRLLSDRFSAERPKGSFSTLEIQRTEQGDSAMYLCASNTPAGGRTGELFFGEGSRLTVL.

This clonotype was counted a few times. It is likely a read error, because the conserved phenylalanine at the end of the CDR3 is missing. This chain links TRBV9 with TRBJ1-6; 10 nucleotides line up with TRBD1. Germline CDR1 reads SGDLS; CDR2 reads YYNGEE. Trimming took 4 bases from V and 7 from J; bases not matched to a gene: 5. CDR3 size: 15 residues. CDR3 protein: CASSPGQGHNSPLHL. CDR3 coding DNA: TGTGCCAGCAGCCCGGGACAGGGGCACAATTCACCCCTCCACCTT.

This clonotype was found many times. The V gene is TRBV5-1, the J gene TRBJ2-7; possible D gene TRBD1, 5 bases. The CDR3 consists of 16 residues. V lost 0 bases, J lost 0 bases, and 13 bases lay in between. Germline CDR1 and CDR2: SGHRS and YFSETQ. DNA for the CDR3: TGCGCCAGCAGCTTGGGGATGGGGCAGAGCTCCTACGAGCAGTACTTC. Translation: CASSLGMGQSSYEQYF.

In DNA, the CDR3 is TGTGCCAGCAGTCCCCAGATAGATGGAAACACCATATATTTT. Protein product: CASSPQIDGNTIYF. The V call is TRBV12-3 or TRBV12-4, the J call TRBJ1-3; no clear D gene. V lost 5 bases and J lost 3, with 11 bases in between. There are 14 residues in the CDR3.

Written as DNA, the CDR3 is TGTGCTAGTGGTTTGGACGGGGAATCCTACAATGAGCAGTTCTTC. Translating gives CASGLDGESYNEQFF. V and J are TRBV12-5 and TRBJ2-1; TRBD2 might be the D (5 bases). Trimming stripped 1 base from V and 1 base from J, with 8 bases between. The CDR3 sequence is 15 residues long. CDR1 is LGHNT and CDR2 is FRNRAP in the germline V gene.

The chain links TRBV20-1 to TRBJ2-1; D uncertain. Germline CDR1 DFQATT, CDR2 SNEGSKA (reference sequence). The CDR3 is made up of 13 amino acids. The V and J ends lost 7 bases and 5 bases respectively, with 15 bases between them. The DNA for the CDR3 is TGCAGTGTTAACAGCGTCTTCAACAATGAGCAGTTCTTC. This encodes CSVNSVFNNEQFF.

The chain is built from TRBV6-2 or TRBV6-3 and TRBJ1-3, with D unclear. The CDR3 is 14 amino acids. CDR1 is MNHEY, CDR2 SVGEGT, per germline. V lost 7 bases and J lost 6, with 16 bases in between. CDR3 sequence reads: CASKGRADQNTIYF. The CDR3 DNA reads as TGTGCCAGCAAAGGACGCGCCGACCAAAACACCATATATTTT.

The gene calls are TRBV5-5 and TRBJ1-1; D is unresolved. This CDR3 spans 16 amino acids. Germline CDR1 is SGHKS and CDR2 is YYEKEE (reference sequence). Trimming shortened V by 0 bases and J by 1 base, and 13 bases separated the two germline ends. The CDR3 DNA reads as TGTGCCAGCAGCTTGGGGTTCGCGCGACAGAACACTGAAGCTTTCTTT. The encoded protein is CASSLGFARQNTEAFF.

Points on this clonotype: A clone one base away is much larger, so this may be a read error. The genes are TRBV29-1 and TRBJ2-2; TRBD1 aligns across 7 bases. This CDR3 has 14 residues. The V and J ends lost 6 bases and 9 bases, in that order; junction bases with no gene match: 13. Germline values: CDR1 SQVTM, CDR2 ANQGSEA. The CDR3 here is CSVRSGGPLWELFF. The CDR3 DNA sequence: TGCAGCGTCCGCTCAGGGGGACCTCTGTGGGAGCTGTTTTTT.

This chain uses TRBV6-2 or TRBV6-3 with TRBJ1-5; the match to TRBD1 covers 8 bases. The V segment lost 8 bases and the J segment 1 base; nucleotides outside the gene matches: 19. Germline values: CDR1 MNHEY, CDR2 SVGEGT. The CDR3 loop spans 19 amino acids. The CDR3 spells CASEAREWTGKYSNQPQHF. The CDR3, as DNA: TGTGCCAGCGAAGCAAGAGAATGGACAGGGAAGTACAGCAATCAGCCCCAGCATTTT.

This clonotype was observed many times. The rearrangement uses TRBV7-2 and TRBJ2-1; D possibly corresponds to TRBD2 (6 bases). CDR3 size: 16 residues. Trimming cost V 2 bases and J 7 bases, with 18 bases left between them. Per the germline V gene, CDR1 is SGHTA and CDR2 is FQGNSA. The CDR3 DNA reads as TGTGCCAGCAGCTTAATTATCGCAGGGACTGAGAATGAGCAGTTCTTC. Protein: CASSLIIAGTENEQFF.

The table lists this clonotype with many counts. The V and J genes are TRBV4-1 and TRBJ2-7; 7 bases fit TRBD1. The CDR3 extends over 13 amino acids. Germline CDR1 and CDR2: MGHRA and YSYEKL. Trimming took 1 base from V and 5 from J; bases not matched to a gene: 2. This CDR3 is CASSQVTGNEQYF. DNA of the CDR3: TGCGCCAGCAGCCAAGTGACAGGGAACGAGCAGTACTTC.

The genes are TRBV18 and TRBJ1-1; 10 nucleotides match TRBD1. Germline V gene data show CDR1 as KGHSH and CDR2 as LQKENI. The ends lost 4 bases at V and 1 base at J; junction bases unmatched: 6. The CDR3 has 16 amino acids. In nucleotides, the CDR3 is TGTGCCAGCTCACAAGACAGGGGGCTCCGGAACACTGAAGCTTTCTTT. Its protein is CASSQDRGLRNTEAFF.

This clonotype was counted ten times or more. CDR3 sequence reads: CASSWGEGTEAFF. CDR3 in DNA: TGTGCCAGCAGTTGGGGGGAGGGGACTGAAGCTTTCTTT. The chain carries TRBV28 and TRBJ1-1; the D gene is possibly TRBD1 (5 bases). Trimming cost V 4 bases and J 5 bases, with 11 bases left between them. CDR1 is MDHEN and CDR2 is SYDVKM in the germline V gene. The CDR3 is 13 residues long.

The chain has TRBV19 and TRBJ2-7, with D possibly TRBD1 on 6 matching bases. V gave up 5 bases and J gave up 0 bases, with 17 bases separating them. The CDR3 spans 16 residues. Germline V gene sequence: CDR1 LNHDA, CDR2 SQIVND (reference sequence). The CDR3 coding sequence is TGTGCCAGTAGTGTGATGGACAGCACTTACTCCTACGAGCAGTACTTC. Protein sequence: CASSVMDSTYSYEQYF.

With regard to this clonotype: A much larger clonotype is one base distant, so this may be a read error. V gene TRBV6-2 or TRBV6-3 combines with J gene TRBJ2-5; 9 bases align to TRBD2. The CDR3 contains 16 residues. CDR1 is MNHEY and CDR2 is SVGEGT in the germline V gene. CDR3 nucleotides: TGTGCCAGCAGTCTTCGTAGCGGGAGTAGCGGAGAGCCCCAGTACTTC. Its translation is CASSLRSGSSGEPQYF.

This clonotype was observed a few times. CDR3 bases: TGTGCCAGCAGCTACGCGGGGGGTTGGAGCACTGAAGCTTTCTTT. This codes for CASSYAGGWSTEAFF. The chain couples TRBV7-6 to TRBJ1-1, with D tentatively TRBD1 (5 bases). Germline-derived CDR1 and CDR2 are SGHVS and FNYEAQ. The CDR3 has 15 amino acids. With 4 bases removed from V and 4 bases from J, the gap between germline ends came to 16 bases.

This clonotype has more than one count but fewer than ten. The chain couples TRBV7-9 to TRBJ2-1; D call uncertain. Trimming pared 3 bases from V and 2 bases from J, leaving 8 bases between. Germline lookup yields CDR1 SEHNR and CDR2 FQNEAQ (reference sequence). The length of the CDR3 is 14 residues. The CDR3 DNA is TGTGCCAGCAGCTTGAGTCGAACCTACAATGAGCAGTTCTTC. Translated, it gives CASSLSRTYNEQFF.

As to this clonotype: At one end the junction does not follow the germline gene, possibly because of a read error. V gene TRBV4-1 combines with J gene TRBJ1-2; TRBD1 matches at 7 bases. The CDR3 runs 15 residues. The V gene's germline CDR1 is MGHRA and CDR2 YSYEKL. As DNA, the CDR3 is TGCGCCTGCAGCCAAGAAGACAGGGAAAACTATGGCTACACCTTC. Its protein is CACSQEDRENYGYTF.

CDR3 bases: TGTGCCAGCAGCCCTACCATAGCGGGAGGGCCGTCCGAGCAGTACTTC. Its translation: CASSPTIAGGPSEQYF. The chain employs TRBV7-9 and TRBJ2-7, with TRBD2 matching 11 bases. The CDR3 is 16 residues long. The ends lost 5 bases at V and 6 bases at J; junction bases unmatched: 12. Germline CDR1 and CDR2: SEHNR and FQNEAQ (reference sequence).

This clonotype has only a few counts. This sequence joins TRBV20-1 and TRBJ2-7; 10 bases are a match to TRBD2. The ends lost 0 bases at V and 2 bases at J; junction bases unmatched: 10. In germline, CDR1 is DFQATT, CDR2 SNEGSKA (reference sequence). CDR3 length: 17 amino acids. CDR3 DNA sequence: TGCAGTGCTAGAGATGCCCTAGCGGGAGTGAATCCCTACGAGCAGTACTTC. As protein: CSARDALAGVNPYEQYF.

This clonotype was seen many times. The junction and the germline gene differ at one end; a read error may be behind it. This chain joins TRBV9 and TRBJ2-3, with D uncertain. The CDR3 is made up of 14 amino acids. The germline CDR1 and CDR2 sequences are SGDLS and YYNGEE. CDR3 in amino acids: CASSVGQRTDTQYF. The CDR3 nucleotides are TGTGCCAGCAGCGTAGGGCAGCGCACAGACACGCAGTATTTT.

This clonotype was found a few times. The V gene is TRBV7-9, the J gene TRBJ2-7, with unresolved D. V was cut by 1 base and J by 3 bases, with 19 bases left in between. Germline V CDR1 and CDR2: SEHNR, FQNEAQ (reference sequence). The CDR3 has 17 amino acids. In DNA, the CDR3 is TGTGCCAGCAGCTTAGTGGGGTCCCGGAATTACTTCTACGAGCAGTACTTC. It translates to CASSLVGSRNYFYEQYF. Supplemented by reference TRBV7-9 and TRBJ2-7, the full variable domain reads DTGVSQNPRHKITKRGQNVTFRCDPISEHNRLYWYRQTLGQGPEFLTYFQNEAQLEKSRLLSDRFSAERPKGSFSTLEIQRTEQGDSAMYLCASSLVGSRNYFYEQYFGPGTRLTVT.

In the case of this clonotype: A read error may be the cause here, since a much bigger clone is one base away. The genes are TRBV6-5 and TRBJ2-7, with a weak D call TRBD2 (5 bases). Germline V CDR1 and CDR2: MNHEY, SVGAGI. Deletions cut 5 bases from V and 1 base from J, with 9 bases between. CDR3 length equals 13 residues. The CDR3 here is CASSREQSYEQYF. CDR3 sequence (DNA): TGTGCCAGCAGTCGGGAACAGTCCTACGAGCAGTACTTC.

About this clonotype itself: A much larger clone sits a single nucleotide away, making a read error possible. The chain employs TRBV10-3 and TRBJ2-3, with 8 bases matching TRBD2. Germline V gene lookup returns CDR1 ENHRY and CDR2 SYGVKD. The CDR3 runs 15 residues. V shed 5 bases, J shed 3 bases, and the junction held 7 bases outside the gene matches. The CDR3 region has the DNA TGTGCCATCAGTACGGCGGGGGGTAGAACAGATACGCAGTATTTT. Amino acids: CAISTAGGRTDTQYF.

This clonotype has ten or more counts. The chain combines TRBV28 with TRBJ1-1; D is possibly TRBD1 (5 bases). Trimming stripped 3 bases from V and 1 base from J, with 9 bases between. Germline V lookup: CDR1 MDHEN, CDR2 SYDVKM. The CDR3 contains 14 residues. CDR3 sequence: CASSFHQGNTEAFF. CDR3 coding DNA: TGTGCCAGCAGTTTCCATCAGGGGAACACTGAAGCTTTCTTT.

This clonotype was found many times. V is TRBV29-1 and J is TRBJ2-5; no firm D call. The CDR3 contains 15 residues. Germline V lookup: CDR1 SQVTM, CDR2 ANQGSEA. Trimming took off 4 bases at V and 0 bases at J, with 15 bases between the two ends. CDR3: CSVVGHSLYQETQYF. The CDR3 nucleotides read TGCAGCGTTGTTGGGCATTCCCTCTACCAAGAGACCCAGTACTTC. Variable domain in full (rest from reference TRBV29-1 and TRBJ2-5): SAVISQKPSRDICQRGTSLTIQCQVDSQVTMMFWYRQQPGQSLTLIATANQGSEATYESGFVIDKFPISRPNLTFSTLTVSNMSPEDSSIYLCSVVGHSLYQETQYFGPGTRLLVL.